The sequence of this T cell receptor beta chain was determined in a study of blood T cell repertoires in COVID-19. Profiling relied on immunoSEQ multiplex PCR, and the TCRdb table lists in-frame clones only, not all of them. The sample carries roughly 440,000 clones, about 87% recorded once. The source of this sequence is a woman aged 50 to 60 with COVID-19, enrolled during active disease. Sequencing used peripheral blood.

The CDR3 is CASSLVRTNGSPLHF. CDR3 coding DNA: TGTGCCAGCAGTTTAGTCCGGACTAACGGTTCACCCCTCCACTTT. This chain joins TRBV2 and TRBJ1-6, with D uncertain. The V end was cut by 5 bases, the J end by 9 bases, with 17 bases between. CDR3 length: 15 residues. Germline CDR1 and CDR2: SNHLY and FYNNEI.